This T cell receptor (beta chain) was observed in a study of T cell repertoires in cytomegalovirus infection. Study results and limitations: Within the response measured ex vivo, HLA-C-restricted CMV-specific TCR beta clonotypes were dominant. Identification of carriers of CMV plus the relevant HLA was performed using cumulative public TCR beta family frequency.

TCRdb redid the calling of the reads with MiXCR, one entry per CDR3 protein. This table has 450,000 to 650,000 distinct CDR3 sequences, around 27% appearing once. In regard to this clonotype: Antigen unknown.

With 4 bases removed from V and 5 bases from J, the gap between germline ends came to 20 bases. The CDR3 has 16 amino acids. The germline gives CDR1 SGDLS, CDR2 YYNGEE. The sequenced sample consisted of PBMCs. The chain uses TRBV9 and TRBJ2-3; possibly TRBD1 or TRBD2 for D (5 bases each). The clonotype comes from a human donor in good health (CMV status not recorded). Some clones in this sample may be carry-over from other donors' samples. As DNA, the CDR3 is TGTGCCAGCAGCTCCCCCCTAGGGGAGCGTCAAGATACGCAGTATTTT. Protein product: CASSSPLGERQDTQYF.